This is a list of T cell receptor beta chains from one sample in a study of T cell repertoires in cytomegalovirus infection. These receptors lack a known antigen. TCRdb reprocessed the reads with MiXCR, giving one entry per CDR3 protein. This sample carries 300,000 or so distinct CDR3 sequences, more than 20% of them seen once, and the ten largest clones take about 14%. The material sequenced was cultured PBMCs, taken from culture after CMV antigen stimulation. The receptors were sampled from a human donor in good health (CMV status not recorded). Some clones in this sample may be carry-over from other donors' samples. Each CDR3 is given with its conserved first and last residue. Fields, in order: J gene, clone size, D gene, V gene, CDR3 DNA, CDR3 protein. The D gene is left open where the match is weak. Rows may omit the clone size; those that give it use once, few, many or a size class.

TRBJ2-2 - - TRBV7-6 TGTGCCAGCAGCTTAGGACAGATTACCTCCTTGAACACCGGGGAGCTGTTTTTT CASSLGQITSLNTGELFF
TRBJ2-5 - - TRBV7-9 TGTGCCAGCAGCTTATTTTGGGGGACAACCCAAGAGACCCAGTACTTC CASSLFWGTTQETQYF
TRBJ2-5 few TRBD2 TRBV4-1 TGCGCCAGCAGCCAAGTCGGACTAGCGGGAGTACCCCAGTACTTC CASSQVGLAGVPQYF
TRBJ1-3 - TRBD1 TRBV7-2 TGTGCCAGCAGCTTACGGGGGACAGGGGGCGGAAACACCATATATTTT CASSLRGTGGGNTIYF
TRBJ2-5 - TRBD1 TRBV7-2 TGTGCCAGCAGCTTAGATGCTTTGGACAGGGGTCAAGAGACCCAGTACTTC CASSLDALDRGQETQYF
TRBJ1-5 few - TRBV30 TGTGCCTGGGCAACAGATAGCAATCAGCCCCAGCATTTT CAWATDSNQPQHF
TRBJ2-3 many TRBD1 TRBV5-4 TGTGCCAGCAGCGTGGGACAGGGGGCAGATACGCAGTATTTT CASSVGQGADTQYF
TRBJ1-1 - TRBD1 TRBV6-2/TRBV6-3 TGTGCCAGCGGCTACCAATTTACAGGGGCTGTCGGCGAAGCTTTCTTT CASGYQFTGAVGEAFF
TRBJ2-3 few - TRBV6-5 TGTGCCAGCAGTTACGACTATTCTGACACAGATACGCAGTATTTT CASSYDYSDTDTQYF
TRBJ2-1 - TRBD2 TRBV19 TGTGCCAGTAGTATGGGCCCGGGACTAGCGGGTTACAATGAGCAGTTCTTC CASSMGPGLAGYNEQFF
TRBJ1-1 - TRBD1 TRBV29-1 TGCAGCGCACCGGGACAGGGACCCGAAGCTTTCTTT CSAPGQGPEAFF
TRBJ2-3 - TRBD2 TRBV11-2 TGTGCCAGCAGCTTAACCGCTAGCGGACTAAGCACAGATACGCAGTATTTT CASSLTASGLSTDTQYF
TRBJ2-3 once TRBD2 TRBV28 TGTGCCAGCAGCGGAGTAATAGCGGGAGTCGGCGCAGATACGCAGTATTTT CASSGVIAGVGADTQYF
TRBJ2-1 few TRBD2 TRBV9 TGTGCCAGCAGCGCAGCGGGAGAAGACTACAATGAGCAGTTCTTC CASSAAGEDYNEQFF
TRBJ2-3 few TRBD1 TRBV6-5 TGTGCCAGCAGTAAACAGGGGGCGAACACAGATACGCAGTATTTT CASSKQGANTDTQYF
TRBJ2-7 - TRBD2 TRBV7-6 TGTGCCAGCAGCTCCAGGACTAGCGGGAAGTACGAGCAGTACTTC CASSSRTSGKYEQYF
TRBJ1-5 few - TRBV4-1 TGCGCCAGCAGCCAAGTCGGTAGTTCTCCGTGGAGCAATCAGCCCCAGCATTTT CASSQVGSSPWSNQPQHF
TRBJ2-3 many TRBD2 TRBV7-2 TGTGCCAGCAGCTTTAGGCCTAGCGGGAGAGATACGCAGTATTTT CASSFRPSGRDTQYF
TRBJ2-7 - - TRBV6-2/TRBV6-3 TGTGCCAGCAGGTCTAAAGCGCCACATTACGAGCAGTACTTC CASRSKAPHYEQYF
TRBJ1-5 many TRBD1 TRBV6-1 TGTGCCAGCAGTAAGGGACAGGGGGCGGAACAGCCCCAGCATTTT CASSKGQGAEQPQHF
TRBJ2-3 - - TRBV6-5 TGTGCCAGCAGTTTGCAGTCCATTAGCACAGATACGCAGTATTTT CASSLQSISTDTQYF
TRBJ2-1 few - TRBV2 TGTGCCAGCACCCGGGACAATGAGCAGTTCTTC CASTRDNEQFF